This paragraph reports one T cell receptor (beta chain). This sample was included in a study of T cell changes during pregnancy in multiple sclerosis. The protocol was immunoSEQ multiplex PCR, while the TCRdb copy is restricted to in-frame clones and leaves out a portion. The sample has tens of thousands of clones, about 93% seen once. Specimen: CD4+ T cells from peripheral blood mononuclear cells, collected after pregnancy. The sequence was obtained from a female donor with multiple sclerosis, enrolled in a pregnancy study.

The CDR3 sequence is CASSGTGVNSPLHF. Here the CDR3 DNA reads TGTGCCAGCAGTGGGACAGGGGTTAATTCACCCCTCCACTTT. The chain combines TRBV25-1 with TRBJ1-6; 9 bases agree with TRBD1. V dropped 4 bases and J dropped 6; count of bases not matched to a gene: 1. Germline CDR1 and CDR2: MGHDK and SYGVNS. This CDR3 is 14 amino acids long.